This T cell receptor (beta chain) emerged from a study of cytomegalovirus exposure and HLA in healthy donors. With 60 Vbeta and 13 Jbeta primers, the PCR was carried out. Source study methods: Roughly 10 million shared chains were among around 80 million unique TCR beta chains counted in a later analysis. TCRdb's copy holds only in-frame clones and misses some; the assay was immunoSEQ multiplex PCR. V and J calls and clone size follow that table, whereas D and trimming were derived from the DNA. The sample yields about 62,000 clones, 65% to 80% seen once. V shed 0 bases and J 7 bases; nucleotides not matched to a gene: 0. Germline CDR1 reads SGHVS; CDR2 reads FQNEAQ. The CDR3 sequence is 14 residues long.

This rearrangement joins TRBV7-8 to TRBJ1-6; 7 bases map to TRBD1. The sequence came from a woman in her thirties in good health and CMV-seronegative. The sequenced sample consisted of PBMCs. CDR3 region: CASSLAQGNSPLHF. The CDR3 DNA reads as TGTGCCAGCAGCTTAGCACAGGGGAATTCACCCCTCCACTTT.